This TCR beta chain was obtained from a study of CD8 T cells in ankylosing spondylitis. Findings and caveats of the study: Ankylosing spondylitis blood appeared to carry a characteristic TCR beta motif of roughly 8 highly homologous variants. Reactive arthritis synovial fluid and blood previously showed some of these motif variants. Disease-linked clones bore a CD8+ phenotype, appearing relatively rarely in peripheral blood.

Libraries of TCR beta came from quantitative 5'-RACE with molecular barcodes. TCRdb re-called the 5' RACE reads through MiXCR, storing one row per CDR3 protein. This sample has under 850,000 distinct CDR3 sequences; 15% to 20% occur once, and the top ten carry around a fifth. This clonotype was picked up a small number of times. Its antigen is currently unknown. The CDR3 length is 15 residues. V was clipped by 2 bases and J by 1 base; unmatched bases: 4. In germline, CDR1 is SGHVS, CDR2 FQNEAQ. This TCR was recovered from a male donor with ankylosing spondylitis. Sequences were obtained from blood, either unsorted or a sorted T cell fraction (not recorded which). V is TRBV7-8 and J is TRBJ2-5, with 7 bases identical to TRBD1. As DNA, the CDR3 is TGTGCCAGCAGCTTATATAACAGGGGCCAAGAGACCCAGTACTTC. Translating gives CASSLYNRGQETQYF.